Presented here are 5 T cell receptor beta chains from one specimen sequenced in a study of post-analysis software for immune sequencing data. Study results and caveats: Included in a set of about 5 TRBV segments more frequent in patients than controls were TRBV5-6, TRBV5-1 and TRBV20-1.

These receptors have no known antigen. The TCR beta cDNA libraries carried unique molecular identifiers. TCRdb re-analysed the PCR reads in MiXCR, keeping a single row per CDR3 protein. The sample lists hundreds of thousands of distinct CDR3 sequences, about a third occurring once. Sequencing was done on a sample of blood. Receptor source: a girl aged 5 to 17 with multiple sclerosis.

The gene calls are TRBV6-5 and TRBJ2-7; tentative D call: TRBD2 (5 bases). The better agreement between TRBJ2-5 and the DNA end casts doubt on the J call. This CDR3 has 15 amino acids. From germline, CDR1 is MNHEY and CDR2 SVGAGI. The CDR3 sequence is CASSCSARGQETQYF. CDR3 coding DNA: TGTGCCAGCAGTTGCTCTGCCCGGGGTCAAGAGACCCAGTACTTC.

V and J are TRBV4-2 and TRBJ2-3; maybe TRBD2 (6 bases). This CDR3 has 13 residues. V lost 0 bases to trimming and J lost 7 bases, with 8 bases between them. CDR1 is LGHNA and CDR2 is YNFKEQ in the germline V gene. The CDR3, as DNA: TGTGCCAGCAGCCAAGACCGGGAGTATACGCAGTATTTT. Protein: CASSQDREYTQYF.

The gene calls are TRBV3-1 and TRBJ1-1; D gene ambiguous. V was clipped by 3 bases and J by 2 bases, with 16 bases between them. This CDR3 spans 16 amino acids. Germline values: CDR1 LGHDT, CDR2 YNNKEL (reference sequence). The CDR3 protein is CASSHDSGWLNTEAFF. The DNA of the CDR3 is TGTGCCAGCAGCCACGATAGCGGGTGGTTAAACACTGAAGCTTTCTTT.

The V and J genes are TRBV20-1 and TRBJ1-1; D remains unclear. The CDR3 length is 14 residues. Germline assignment: CDR1 DFQATT and CDR2 SNEGSKA (reference sequence). V shed 8 bases and J shed 1 base, with 17 bases lying between them. This CDR3 is CSTTNLEGNTEAFF. CDR3 in DNA: TGCAGTACTACGAACCTCGAGGGGAACACTGAAGCTTTCTTT.

The chain links TRBV6-2 or TRBV6-3 to TRBJ1-5; possibly TRBD1 for D (6 bases). The CDR3 spans 16 residues. V was trimmed by 0 bases and J by 1 base, leaving 10 bases between them. Looked up from germline, CDR1 is MNHEY and CDR2 is SVGEGT. The CDR3 DNA is TGTGCCAGCAGTTACTCGACCAGGGGAAGCAATCAGCCCCAGCATTTT. Translation gives CASSYSTRGSNQPQHF.